This T cell receptor beta chain came from a study of identical twins. Study findings and constraints: With monozygotic twins, out-of-frame TCR alpha sharing exceeded what models estimated. Findings depended on cross-sectional statistics rather than tracking the same donors. Weaker excess sharing between twins was seen in beta out-of-frame sequences.

The ends were cut back, 0 bases at V and 6 bases at J, with 8 bases in the middle. The CDR3 spans 14 residues. Germline V gene sequence: CDR1 LGHNA, CDR2 YSLEER. TCRdb reprocessed the 5' RACE reads via MiXCR and lists one record per CDR3 protein. This table has 450,000 or so distinct CDR3 sequences, 14% appearing once. A word on this clonotype: Its antigen is not known.

This same sample was also part of a study on yellow fever vaccine responses in identical twins.

The V call is TRBV4-3, the J call TRBJ2-2; D gene uncertain. The sequence derives from a woman aged 18-29 years in good health. Sequenced material: CD4+ T cells sorted from blood. CDR3 sequence reads: CASSQDPGPGELFF. For the CDR3, the DNA is TGCGCCAGCAGCCAAGATCCCGGACCCGGGGAGCTGTTTTTT.